One and the same sample provided the 18 T cell receptor beta chains below, sequenced in a study of early T cells in non-severe SARS-CoV-2 infection. Each CDR3 protein is one row after TCRdb ran MiXCR on the 5' RACE reads. In the table there are some 28,000 distinct CDR3 sequences, roughly a tenth of which are singletons. Sequencing was carried out using whole blood. These receptors originate from an adult who was a healthcare worker with PCR-confirmed SARS-CoV-2 infection or an uninfected control (not recorded which).

This clonotype came up a few times. The chain couples TRBV3-2 to TRBJ1-6; TRBD1 is the table's D call and was not checked against the DNA. TRBV3-2 is labeled a pseudogene. This CDR3 spans 15 amino acids. The CDR3 sequence is CASSQDAGQPTPLHF. The CDR3 DNA is TGTGCCAGCAGCCAAGACGCGGGACAACCAACACCCCTCCACTTT.

Ten or more counts support this clonotype. This chain joins TRBV7-2 and TRBJ2-7, with 11 nucleotides matching TRBD2. Looked up from germline, CDR1 is SGHTA and CDR2 is FQGNSA. This CDR3 region has 16 residues. With 1 base clipped from V and 2 bases from J, the junction kept 4 bases outside the gene matches. The CDR3 region is CASSLVTGLAAYEQYF. The CDR3 DNA is TGTGCCAGCAGCTTAGTTACGGGACTAGCGGCCTACGAGCAGTACTTC.

This clonotype has just a few counts. The chain links TRBV7-2 to TRBJ2-5; no firm D call. CDR1 and CDR2 (germline): SGHTA, FQGNSA. Trimming shortened V by 1 base and J by 2 bases, and 5 bases separated the two germline ends. The CDR3 runs 13 residues. The CDR3 sequence is CASSLGHQETQYF. The CDR3 region has the DNA TGTGCCAGCAGCTTAGGGCATCAAGAGACCCAGTACTTC.

This clonotype showed up just a few times. The chain carries TRBV4-3 and TRBJ2-2; tentatively, D is TRBD2 (6 bases). V was trimmed by 0 bases and J by 3 bases, leaving 11 bases between them. Germline CDR1 reads LGHNA; CDR2 reads YSLEER. This CDR3 has 16 amino acids. The CDR3 bases are TGCGCCAGCAGCCAAGAGGTGGGGGACTACACCGGGGAGCTGTTTTTT. The encoded protein is CASSQEVGDYTGELFF.

The sample holds a few counts of this clonotype. The chain carries TRBV19 and TRBJ2-6; D is tentatively TRBD1 or TRBD2 (6 bases each). This CDR3 region has 20 residues. Germline values: CDR1 LNHDA, CDR2 SQIVND (reference sequence). Trimming cost V 4 bases and J 2 bases, with 24 bases left between them. The CDR3 nucleotides are TGTGCCAGTAGTAGGTCCTCCCTACAGGGAGGATTTGCTGGGGCCAACGTCCTGACTTTC. It yields the protein CASSRSSLQGGFAGANVLTF. The full variable domain, in which reference TRBV19 and TRBJ2-6 provide the parts outside the CDR3, is DGGITQSPKYLFRKEGQNVTLSCEQNLNHDAMYWYRQDPGQGLRLIYYSQIVNDFQKGDIAEGYSVSREKKESFPLTVTSAQKNPTAFYLCASSRSSLQGGFAGANVLTFGAGSRLTVL.

This clonotype was seen ten or more times. The chain has TRBV19 and TRBJ1-2; D gene ambiguous. The CDR3 has 15 amino acids. CDR1 and CDR2 (germline): LNHDA, SQIVND (reference sequence). Deletions cut 4 bases from V and 0 bases from J, with 12 bases between. This chain's CDR3 is CASSSGARTNYGYTF. CDR3 nucleotides: TGTGCCAGTAGTAGTGGAGCCCGGACTAACTATGGCTACACCTTC.

This clonotype came up many times. The V gene is TRBV24-1, the J gene TRBJ2-5; D tentatively reads TRBD1 or TRBD2 (5 bases each). This CDR3 spans 15 amino acids. Trimming took off 9 bases at V and 1 base at J, with 17 bases between the two ends. Germline CDR1 and CDR2: KGHDR and SFDVKD. CDR3 residues: CATESGRGFQETQYF. The CDR3 bases are TGTGCCACCGAGTCAGGACGGGGCTTCCAAGAGACCCAGTACTTC.

There are a few counts of this clonotype. The gene calls are TRBV10-3 and TRBJ1-1; tentative D call: TRBD1 (5 bases). Trimming pared 10 bases from V and 1 base from J, leaving 16 bases between. CDR1 and CDR2 from the germline V gene are ENHRY and SYGVKD. This CDR3 comprises 14 residues. In nucleotides, the CDR3 is TGTGCCACCCGGGGCAGGGATGAGAACACTGAAGCTTTCTTT. Its translation is CATRGRDENTEAFF.

Many counts were recorded for this clonotype. The V and J genes are TRBV6-6 and TRBJ2-1; 10 bases agree with TRBD1. The trim removed 5 bases at V and 7 bases at J, leaving 11 bases unmatched. CDR1 and CDR2 from the germline V gene are MNHNY and SVGAGI (reference sequence). The CDR3 consists of 16 residues. CDR3 amino acids: CASSPLRDRGSNEQFF. The CDR3 bases are TGTGCCAGCAGTCCGCTCCGGGACAGGGGTTCAAATGAGCAGTTCTTC.

This clonotype occurred many times. CDR3 DNA: TGTGCCGAGGGCTCAGGGGGCTCGAACATTCAGTACTTC. Translating it yields CAEGSGGSNIQYF. The rearrangement joins TRBV7-9 to TRBJ2-4; TRBD1 matches at 8 bases. CDR3 length: 13 amino acids. V shed 11 bases and J 7 bases; nucleotides not matched to a gene: 10. CDR1 is SEHNR, CDR2 FQNEAQ, per germline (reference sequence).

This clonotype appeared many times. The V gene is TRBV4-3, the J gene TRBJ2-3; the match to TRBD1 covers 7 bases. CDR3 length equals 13 residues. From germline, CDR1 is LGHNA and CDR2 YSLEER. V lost 1 base and J lost 6; bases outside the gene matches: 1. DNA of the CDR3: TGCGCCAGCAGCCAAGGCAGGGGGGATACGCAGTATTTT. Residues: CASSQGRGDTQYF.

This clonotype was found many times. V gene TRBV18 combines with J gene TRBJ2-1; 7 bases are shared with TRBD1. V was pared by 3 bases and J by 5 bases, with 10 bases of the junction left unmatched. CDR1 is KGHSH and CDR2 is LQKENI in the germline V gene. The CDR3 spans 16 residues. CDR3 protein: CASSPYRGTENNEQFF. The CDR3 bases are TGTGCCAGCTCACCCTATAGGGGGACAGAAAACAATGAGCAGTTCTTC.

V gene TRBV29-1 combines with J gene TRBJ2-5; D uncertain. V was clipped by 7 bases and J by 2 bases, with 11 bases between them. This CDR3 is built from 12 residues. From germline, CDR1 is SQVTM and CDR2 ANQGSEA. The CDR3 nucleotides are TGCAGCGCTGGACGGATACAAGAGACCCAGTACTTC. Protein product: CSAGRIQETQYF.

Concerning this clonotype: A clone one base away is much larger, so this may be a read error. The genes are TRBV14 and TRBJ2-7, with TRBD2 matching over 10 bases. Germline CDR1 is SGHDN and CDR2 is FVKESK. The CDR3 spans 16 residues. The CDR3 region is CTSRASGGRSSYEQYF. CDR3 sequence (DNA): TGTACCAGCAGGGCTAGCGGGGGTCGATCATCCTACGAGCAGTACTTC.

The CDR3 loop is CASSFTGTSTGELFF. The CDR3 coding sequence is TGCGCCAGCAGCTTTACAGGGACAAGCACCGGGGAGCTGTTTTTT. The gene calls are TRBV5-1 and TRBJ2-2; D is perhaps TRBD1 (6 bases). The germline V gene has CDR1 SGHRS and CDR2 YFSETQ. CDR3 length: 15 residues. V was trimmed by 2 bases and J by 4 bases, leaving 12 bases between them.

This clonotype was picked up many times. The chain joins TRBV29-1 to TRBJ1-5, with D unclear. The CDR3 totals 15 residues. The germline V gene encodes CDR1 SQVTM and CDR2 ANQGSEA. V dropped 6 bases and J dropped 2 bases, with 17 bases sitting between them. The CDR3 is CSVSDGFIGNQPQHF. CDR3 coding DNA: TGCAGCGTCTCGGACGGGTTTATTGGCAATCAGCCCCAGCATTTT. The entire variable domain, with the rest obtained from reference TRBV29-1 and TRBJ1-5, is as follows: SAVISQKPSRDICQRGTSLTIQCQVDSQVTMMFWYRQQPGQSLTLIATANQGSEATYESGFVIDKFPISRPNLTFSTLTVSNMSPEDSSIYLCSVSDGFIGNQPQHFGDGTRLSIL.

Note on this clonotype: A read error may explain this, as a much larger clone is one base away. This chain links TRBV20-1 with TRBJ2-7, with 7 bases aligning to TRBD2. J lost 8 bases, V lost 3 bases, and 10 bases had no gene match. The germline gives CDR1 DFQATT, CDR2 SNEGSKA (reference sequence). The CDR3 has 13 amino acids. CDR3 region: CSARTSRLYKQYF. In DNA, the CDR3 is TGCAGTGCTAGGACTAGCCGCCTGTACAAGCAGTACTTC.

The genes are TRBV5-4 and TRBJ2-3, with D hard to call. Trimming shortened V by 0 bases and J by 1 base, and 9 bases separated the two germline ends. This CDR3 has 15 amino acids. Germline CDR1 and CDR2: SGHNT and YYREEE (reference sequence). The CDR3 DNA is TGTGCCAGCAGCTTGGGGGCCAGGCGCACAGATACGCAGTATTTT. Protein sequence: CASSLGARRTDTQYF.